The clone carrying this T cell receptor beta chain was recorded a few times. Per the germline V gene, CDR1 is SNHLY and CDR2 is FYNNEI. Deletions cut 1 base from V and 6 bases from J, with 13 bases between. The CDR3 totals 14 residues. The record originates from a study of shared clonotypes between healthy human individuals. Sequencing used immunoSEQ multiplex PCR; TCRdb keeps in-frame clones, though not all of them. The top ten clones hold around 9.3% of a sample with hundreds of thousands of clones, around 79% of them seen once. The gene calls are TRBV2 and TRBJ2-7, with TRBD1 as a possible D gene (5 bases). The origin of this receptor is a man younger than 45 in good health. Sample: memory CD4+ T cells sorted from blood. Subset of the sample: CD45RA-negative fraction. The CDR3 DNA is TGTGCCAGCAGTGAAGGGACATGGGCCTCCGAGCAGTACTTC. Its translation: CASSEGTWASEQYF. Based on the CDR3 plus reference TRBV2 and TRBJ2-7, the full variable domain is EPEVTQTPSHQVTQMGQEVILRCVPISNHLYFYWYRQILGQKVEFLVSFYNNEISEKSEIFDDQFSVERPDGSNFTLKIRSTKLEDSAMYFCASSEGTWASEQYFGPGTRLTVT.